The 8 T cell receptor beta chains reported below all come from one sample, sequenced in a study of blood T cell repertoires in COVID-19 (dated by TCRdb to 2018 to 2021). The library was made by the immunoSEQ multiplex PCR assay. The source is immuneACCESS, and TCRdb retained only in-frame sequences with V and J called. Part of the clones is not carried over; for the studies checked, unresolved V genes explain less than half of this, and the remainder is unexplained. Counted in this sample were 65,000 or so clones; 81% of them appeared once. Jointly, the top ten make up about 0.8% of the sample. Sequenced material: peripheral blood. All receptors come from a woman between 65 and 79 years old with acute or convalescent COVID-19.

J is TRBJ2-1 and V is TRBV5-4, with 11 nucleotides matching TRBD2. Trimming took 0 bases from V and 7 from J; bases not matched to a gene: 6. Germline loops: CDR1 SGHNT, CDR2 YYREEE (reference sequence). The CDR3 loop spans 16 amino acids. This CDR3 is CASSLELAGVGNEQFF. The CDR3 nucleotides read TGTGCCAGCAGCTTGGAACTAGCGGGAGTCGGGAATGAGCAGTTCTTC.

The rearrangement uses TRBV6-4 and TRBJ2-1; 11 bases are shared with TRBD1. J lost 3 bases, V lost 5 bases, and 3 bases had no gene match. Germline V CDR1 and CDR2: MRHNA, SNTAGT. This CDR3 has 15 amino acids. CDR3 in amino acids: CASSWGTGGYNEQFF. In DNA form, the CDR3 reads TGTGCCAGCAGTTGGGGGACAGGGGGCTACAATGAGCAGTTCTTC.

This clone has just a few counts. This chain uses TRBV5-1 with TRBJ2-3; 9 bases are a match to TRBD2. CDR1 is SGHRS and CDR2 is YFSETQ in the germline V gene. This CDR3 contains 16 residues. Trimming took 3 bases from V and 4 from J; bases not matched to a gene: 9. This CDR3 reads CASSSVGLAGADTQYF. CDR3 nucleotides: TGCGCCAGCAGCTCCGTGGGACTAGCAGGCGCAGATACGCAGTATTTT.

This clone was picked up one time. The chain couples TRBV2 to TRBJ2-3; D ambiguous. V was clipped by 8 bases and J by 1 base, with 13 bases between them. This CDR3 spans 14 amino acids. CDR1 and CDR2 (germline): SNHLY, FYNNEI. CDR3 bases: TGTGCCAGCCACCGAGCTTTCGGCACAGATACGCAGTATTTT. Its protein is CASHRAFGTDTQYF.

The chain combines TRBV7-3 with TRBJ2-2, with TRBD2 identical over 13 bases. With V trimmed by 0 bases and J by 7 bases, 11 bases remained unmatched. Per the germline V gene, CDR1 is SGHTA and CDR2 is FQGTGA. This CDR3 contains 19 residues. CDR3 nucleotides: TGTGCCAGCAGCTTAACGCAGAGGACTAGCGGGAGCAGGGGCGGGGAGCTGTTTTTT. Translated: CASSLTQRTSGSRGGELFF.

V gene TRBV5-4 combines with J gene TRBJ1-2, with a tentative D call TRBD1 (5 bases). The CDR3 is made up of 13 amino acids. The V end was cut by 2 bases, the J end by 8 bases, with 13 bases between. Germline-derived CDR1 and CDR2 are SGHNT and YYREEE (reference sequence). The CDR3 spells CASSFTQAWGYTF. The CDR3 region has the DNA TGTGCCAGCAGCTTTACACAGGCCTGGGGCTACACCTTC.

The chain joins TRBV6-1 to TRBJ1-6; D is unresolved. V dropped 2 bases and J dropped 14 bases, with 10 bases sitting between them. Germline-derived CDR1 and CDR2 are MNHNS and SASEGT. This CDR3 comprises 12 residues. The chain's CDR3 is CASSEPGFTLHF. CDR3 sequence (DNA): TGTGCCAGCAGTGAACCGGGTTTTACCCTCCACTTT.

This clone was seen more than once but under ten times. This sequence joins TRBV5-1 and TRBJ2-1; no reliable D call. Looked up from germline, CDR1 is SGHRS and CDR2 is YFSETQ. This CDR3 contains 14 residues. Trimming took off 2 bases at V and 0 bases at J, with 6 bases between the two ends. CDR3 residues: CASSFPSSYNEQFF. The CDR3 DNA reads TGCGCCAGCAGCTTCCCGAGCTCCTACAATGAGCAGTTCTTC.